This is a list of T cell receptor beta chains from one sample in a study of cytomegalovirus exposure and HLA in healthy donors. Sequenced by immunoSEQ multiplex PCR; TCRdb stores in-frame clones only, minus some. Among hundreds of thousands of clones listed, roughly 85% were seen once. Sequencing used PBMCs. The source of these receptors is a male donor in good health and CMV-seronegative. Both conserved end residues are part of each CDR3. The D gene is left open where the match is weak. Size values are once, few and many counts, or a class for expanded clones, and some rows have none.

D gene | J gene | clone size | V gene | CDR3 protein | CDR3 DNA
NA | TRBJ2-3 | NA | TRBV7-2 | CASSSEADTQYF | TGTGCCAGCAGCTCGGAGGCAGATACGCAGTATTTT
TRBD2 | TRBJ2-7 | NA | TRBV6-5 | CASSRLAGVYEQYF | TGTGCCAGCAGTCGACTAGCGGGAGTGTACGAGCAGTACTTC
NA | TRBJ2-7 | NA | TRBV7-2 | CASSLASGQGPREQYF | TGTGCCAGCAGCTTAGCTAGTGGGCAGGGGCCGCGCGAGCAGTACTTC
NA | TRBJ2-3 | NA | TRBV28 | CASSLSLLTDTQYF | TGTGCCAGCAGTTTGAGCCTACTGACAGATACGCAGTATTTT
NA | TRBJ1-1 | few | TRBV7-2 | CASSFSGAGVEAFF | TGTGCCAGCAGCTTTTCAGGGGCGGGGGTTGAAGCTTTCTTT
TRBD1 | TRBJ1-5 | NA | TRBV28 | CASSTLTGGFQPQHF | TGTGCCAGCAGTACCCTAACAGGGGGTTTTCAGCCCCAGCATTTT
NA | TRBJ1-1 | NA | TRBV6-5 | CASSYPAGAEAFF | TGTGCCAGCAGTTACCCAGCGGGCGCTGAAGCTTTCTTT
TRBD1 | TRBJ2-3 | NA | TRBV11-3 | CASSLGPQGSTDTQYF | TGTGCCAGCAGCTTAGGCCCACAGGGGTCCACAGATACGCAGTATTTT
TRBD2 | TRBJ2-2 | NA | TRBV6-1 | CASRTSGDTGELFF | TGTGCCAGCAGGACTAGCGGGGACACCGGGGAGCTGTTTTTT
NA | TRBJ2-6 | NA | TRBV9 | CASSVGRPGANVLTF | TGTGCCAGCAGCGTAGGCAGGCCCGGGGCCAACGTCCTGACTTTC
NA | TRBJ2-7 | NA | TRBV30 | CAWKAPVSYEQYF | TGTGCCTGGAAAGCTCCGGTGTCCTACGAGCAGTACTTC
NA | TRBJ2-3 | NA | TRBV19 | CASSIWAGSTDTQYF | TGTGCCAGTAGTATATGGGCAGGGAGCACAGATACGCAGTATTTT
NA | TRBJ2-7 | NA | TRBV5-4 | CASSLADVSYEQYF | TGTGCCAGCAGCTTAGCGGACGTCTCCTACGAGCAGTACTTC
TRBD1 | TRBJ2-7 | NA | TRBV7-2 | CASSSSPGQSYEQYF | TGTGCCAGCAGCTCTTCTCCGGGACAGTCCTACGAGCAGTACTTC
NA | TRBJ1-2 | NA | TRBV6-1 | CASSVFLDRYYGYTF | TGTGCCAGCAGTGTGTTTTTAGACAGATACTATGGCTACACCTTC
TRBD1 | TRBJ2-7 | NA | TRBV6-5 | CASRHRDRGSYEQYF | TGTGCCAGCAGGCACCGGGACAGGGGTTCCTACGAGCAGTACTTC
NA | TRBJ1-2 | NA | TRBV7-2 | CASSPNRSGGYTF | TGTGCCAGCAGCCCAAACAGGTCAGGAGGCTACACCTTC